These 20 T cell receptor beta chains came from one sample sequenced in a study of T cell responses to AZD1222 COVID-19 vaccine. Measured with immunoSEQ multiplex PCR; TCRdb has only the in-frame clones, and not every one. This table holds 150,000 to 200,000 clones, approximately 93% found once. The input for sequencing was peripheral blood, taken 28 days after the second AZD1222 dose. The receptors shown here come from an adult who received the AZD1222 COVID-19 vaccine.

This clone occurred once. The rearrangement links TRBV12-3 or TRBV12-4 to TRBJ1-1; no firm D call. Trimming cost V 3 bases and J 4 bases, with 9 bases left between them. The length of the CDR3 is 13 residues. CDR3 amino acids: CASSFARSTEAFF. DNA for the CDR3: TGTGCCAGCAGTTTTGCCAGGAGCACTGAAGCTTTCTTT.

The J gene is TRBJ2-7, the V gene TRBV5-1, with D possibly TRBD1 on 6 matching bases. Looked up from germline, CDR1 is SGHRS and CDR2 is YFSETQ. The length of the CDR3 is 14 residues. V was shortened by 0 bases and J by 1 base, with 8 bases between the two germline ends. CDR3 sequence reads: CASSLAQGSYEQYF. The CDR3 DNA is TGCGCCAGCAGCTTGGCCCAGGGGTCCTACGAGCAGTACTTC.

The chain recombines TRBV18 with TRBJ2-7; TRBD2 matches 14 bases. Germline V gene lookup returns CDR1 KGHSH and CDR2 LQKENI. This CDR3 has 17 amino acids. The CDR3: CLQLTGTSGSSTYEQYF. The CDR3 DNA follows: TGTCTACAGCTCACTGGGACTAGCGGGAGCAGTACCTACGAGCAGTACTTC.

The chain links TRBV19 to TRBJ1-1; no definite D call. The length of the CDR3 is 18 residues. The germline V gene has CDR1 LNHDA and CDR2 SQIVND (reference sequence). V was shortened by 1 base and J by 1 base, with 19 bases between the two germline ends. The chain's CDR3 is CASSIALLSIVTNTEAFF. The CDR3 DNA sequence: TGTGCCAGTAGTATAGCCCTCCTTTCGATAGTTACGAACACTGAAGCTTTCTTT.

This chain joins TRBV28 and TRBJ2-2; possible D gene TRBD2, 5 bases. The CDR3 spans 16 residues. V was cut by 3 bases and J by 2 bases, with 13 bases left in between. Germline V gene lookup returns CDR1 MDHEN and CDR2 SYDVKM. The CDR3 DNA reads TGTGCCAGCAGTTTTGGTAGCGAGACAAACACCGGGGAGCTGTTTTTT. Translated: CASSFGSETNTGELFF.

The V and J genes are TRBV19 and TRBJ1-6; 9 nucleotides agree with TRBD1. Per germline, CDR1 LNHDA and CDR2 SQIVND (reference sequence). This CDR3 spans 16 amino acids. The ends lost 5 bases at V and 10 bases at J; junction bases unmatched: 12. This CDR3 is CASSVNRGLRESPLHF. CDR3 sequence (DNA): TGTGCCAGTAGTGTAAACAGGGGGCTACGCGAATCACCCCTCCACTTT.

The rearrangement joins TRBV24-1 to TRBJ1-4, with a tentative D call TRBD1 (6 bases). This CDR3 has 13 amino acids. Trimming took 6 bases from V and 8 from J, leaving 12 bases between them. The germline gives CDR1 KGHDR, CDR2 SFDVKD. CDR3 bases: TGTGCCACCAGTTCAGCAGGGGTAGAAAAACTGTTTTTT. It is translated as CATSSAGVEKLFF.

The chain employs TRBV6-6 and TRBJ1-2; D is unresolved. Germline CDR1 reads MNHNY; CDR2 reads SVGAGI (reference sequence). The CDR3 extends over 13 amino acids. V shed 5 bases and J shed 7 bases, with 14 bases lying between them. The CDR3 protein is CASSRGSGVGYTF. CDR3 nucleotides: TGTGCCAGCAGTCGCGGGTCGGGCGTTGGCTACACCTTC.

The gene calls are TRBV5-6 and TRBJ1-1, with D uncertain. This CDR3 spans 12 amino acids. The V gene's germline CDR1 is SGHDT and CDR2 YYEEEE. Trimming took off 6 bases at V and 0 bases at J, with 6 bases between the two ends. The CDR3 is CASTAMNTEAFF. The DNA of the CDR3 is TGTGCCAGCACCGCCATGAACACTGAAGCTTTCTTT. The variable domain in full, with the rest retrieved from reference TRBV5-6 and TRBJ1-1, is DAGVTQSPTHLIKTRGQQVTLRCSPKSGHDTVSWYQQALGQGPQFIFQYYEEEERQRGNFPDRFSGHQFPNYSSELNVNALLLGDSALYLCASTAMNTEAFFGQGTRLTVV.

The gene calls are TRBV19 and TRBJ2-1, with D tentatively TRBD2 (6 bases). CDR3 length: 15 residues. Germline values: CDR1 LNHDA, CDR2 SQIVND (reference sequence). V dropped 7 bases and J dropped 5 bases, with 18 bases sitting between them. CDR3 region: CASTFGYAGNNEQFF. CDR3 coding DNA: TGTGCCAGTACGTTCGGTTATGCGGGGAACAATGAGCAGTTCTTC.

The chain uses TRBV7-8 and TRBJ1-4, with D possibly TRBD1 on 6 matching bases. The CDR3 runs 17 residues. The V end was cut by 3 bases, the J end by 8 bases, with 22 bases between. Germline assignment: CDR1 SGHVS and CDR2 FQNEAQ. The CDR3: CASSFRGGAGGREKLFF. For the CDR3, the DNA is TGTGCCAGCAGCTTCCGTGGGGGCGCCGGGGGGAGGGAAAAACTGTTTTTT.

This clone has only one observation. In DNA, the CDR3 is TGTGCCAGTAGTTCCGGGACAGGGGCCTACGAGCAGTACTTC. Protein: CASSSGTGAYEQYF. This chain links TRBV19 with TRBJ2-7; 10 bases are a match to TRBD1. The length of the CDR3 is 14 residues. With 5 bases clipped from V and 2 bases from J, the junction kept 3 bases outside the gene matches. The germline V gene encodes CDR1 LNHDA and CDR2 SQIVND (reference sequence).

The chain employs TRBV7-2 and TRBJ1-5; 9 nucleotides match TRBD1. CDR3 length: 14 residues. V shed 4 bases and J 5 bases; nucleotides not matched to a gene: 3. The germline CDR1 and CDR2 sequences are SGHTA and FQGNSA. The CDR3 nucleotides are TGTGCCAGCAGCTCGGGACAGGGCTATCAGCCCCAGCATTTT. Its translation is CASSSGQGYQPQHF.

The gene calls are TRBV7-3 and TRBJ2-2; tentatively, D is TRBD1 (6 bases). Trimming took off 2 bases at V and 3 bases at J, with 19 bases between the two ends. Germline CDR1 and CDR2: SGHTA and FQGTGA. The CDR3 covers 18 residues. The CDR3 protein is CASSLFADQKGDTGELFF. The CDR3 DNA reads TGTGCCAGCAGCTTATTTGCGGACCAGAAGGGGGACACCGGGGAGCTGTTTTTT.

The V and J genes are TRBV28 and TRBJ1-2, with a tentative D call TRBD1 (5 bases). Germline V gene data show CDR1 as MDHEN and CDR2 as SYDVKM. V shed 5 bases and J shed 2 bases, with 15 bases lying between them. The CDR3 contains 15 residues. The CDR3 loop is CASSPPGTPNYGYTF. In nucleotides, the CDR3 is TGTGCCAGCAGTCCACCCGGGACTCCGAACTATGGCTACACCTTC.

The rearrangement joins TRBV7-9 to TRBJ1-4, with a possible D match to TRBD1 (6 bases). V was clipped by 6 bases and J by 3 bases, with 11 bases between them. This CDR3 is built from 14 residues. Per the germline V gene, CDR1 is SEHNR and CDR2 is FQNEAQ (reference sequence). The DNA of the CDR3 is TGTGCCAGCAGACGGGGGGCATCTAATGAAAAACTGTTTTTT. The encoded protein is CASRRGASNEKLFF.

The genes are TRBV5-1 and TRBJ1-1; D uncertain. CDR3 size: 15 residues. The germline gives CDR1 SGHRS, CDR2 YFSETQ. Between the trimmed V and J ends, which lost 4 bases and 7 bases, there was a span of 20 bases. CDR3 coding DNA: TGCGCCAGCAGCACCCGCCGAGGCCATGGGGTTGAAGCTTTCTTT. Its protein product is CASSTRRGHGVEAFF.

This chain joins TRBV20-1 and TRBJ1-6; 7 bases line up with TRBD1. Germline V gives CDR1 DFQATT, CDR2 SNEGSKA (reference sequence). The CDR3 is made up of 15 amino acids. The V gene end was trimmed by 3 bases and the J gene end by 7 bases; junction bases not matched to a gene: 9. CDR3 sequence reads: CSASLETGNNSPLHF. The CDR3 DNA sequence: TGCAGTGCTAGTTTGGAGACAGGGAACAATTCACCCCTCCACTTT.

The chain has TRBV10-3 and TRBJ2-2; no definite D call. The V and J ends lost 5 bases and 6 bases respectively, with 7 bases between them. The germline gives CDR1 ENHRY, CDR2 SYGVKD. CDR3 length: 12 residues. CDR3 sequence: CAISPVAGELFF. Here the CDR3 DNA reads TGTGCCATCAGTCCCGTGGCCGGGGAGCTGTTTTTT.

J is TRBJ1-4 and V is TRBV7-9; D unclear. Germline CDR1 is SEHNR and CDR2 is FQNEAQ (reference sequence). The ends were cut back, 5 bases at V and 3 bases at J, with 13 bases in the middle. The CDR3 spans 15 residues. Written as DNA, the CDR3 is TGTGCCAGCAGCACAAGGGCAGAGCCTAATGAAAAACTGTTTTTT. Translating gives CASSTRAEPNEKLFF.